Each of the 7 T cell receptor beta chains below was sequenced from the same sample in a study of shared clonotypes between healthy human individuals. The repertoire was sequenced with immunoSEQ multiplex PCR; TCRdb's copy has only in-frame clones and lacks some. The sample lists roughly 2,500,000 clones, more than 85% occurring once. Sequenced input: naive CD4+ T cells from PBMCs. The subset was: CD45RA+ positively selected. The origin of the receptors is a man between 18 and 35 years old in good health. Some clones in this sample may be carry-over from other donors' samples.

This chain connects TRBV10-3 to TRBJ2-1; no clear D. V gave up 6 bases and J gave up 3 bases, with 12 bases separating them. Germline V lookup: CDR1 ENHRY, CDR2 SYGVKD. CDR3 size: 14 residues. CDR3 protein: CAISSSSNYNEQFF. The CDR3 DNA sequence: TGTGCCATCAGCTCCAGCAGTAACTACAATGAGCAGTTCTTC.

The chain employs TRBV2 and TRBJ2-4; 7 nucleotides match TRBD1. V lost 4 bases, J lost 2 bases, and 5 bases stayed unmatched. The CDR3 extends over 15 amino acids. Germline V gene data show CDR1 as SNHLY and CDR2 as FYNNEI. CDR3 bases: TGTGCCAGCAGTGCCTCGGGACAGACCAAAAACATTCAGTACTTC. Encoded protein: CASSASGQTKNIQYF.

This clone was counted once. The chain is built from TRBV5-1 and TRBJ1-2, with 7 bases matching TRBD1. This CDR3 is 15 amino acids long. Trimming took 4 bases from V and 0 from J; bases not matched to a gene: 6. CDR1 is SGHRS and CDR2 is YFSETQ in the germline V gene. CDR3 bases: TGCGCCAGCAGCCAGGACAGGCTATCTAACTATGGCTACACCTTC. It yields the protein CASSQDRLSNYGYTF.

The table lists this clone with a count of one. J is TRBJ2-1 and V is TRBV18, with D perhaps TRBD1 or TRBD2 (5 bases each). Germline V lookup: CDR1 KGHSH, CDR2 LQKENI. This CDR3 region has 14 residues. Trimming stripped 3 bases from V and 7 bases from J, with 13 bases between. CDR3 in amino acids: CASSPTDTGNEQFF. CDR3 coding DNA: TGTGCCAGCTCACCCACGGACACGGGGAATGAGCAGTTCTTC.

The chain links TRBV19 to TRBJ2-7, with TRBD2 matching 12 bases. This CDR3 has 14 residues. The V gene's germline CDR1 is LNHDA and CDR2 SQIVND (reference sequence). J gave up 7 bases and V 5 bases, and 6 bases lay outside the gene matches. CDR3 DNA sequence: TGTGCCAGTAGTCCAGCTAGCGGGAGGGGAGAGCAGTACTTC. As protein: CASSPASGRGEQYF.

This chain joins TRBV28 and TRBJ2-5; D not resolved. The germline V gene encodes CDR1 MDHEN and CDR2 SYDVKM. The CDR3 is 15 residues long. Trimming removed 5 bases from V and 0 bases from J, with 13 bases in between. The CDR3 loop reads CASSPGPRYQETQYF. CDR3 bases: TGTGCCAGCAGTCCTGGACCGCGGTACCAAGAGACCCAGTACTTC.

The rearrangement uses TRBV5-6 and TRBJ1-2; D ambiguous. Germline CDR1 reads SGHDT; CDR2 reads YYEEEE. The CDR3 is 17 residues long. V was shortened by 0 bases and J by 5 bases, with 20 bases between the two germline ends. Written as DNA, the CDR3 is TGTGCCAGCAGCTTGGAAGTGCACAGCTCCCGAACGTATGGCTACACCTTC. Encoded protein: CASSLEVHSSRTYGYTF.